Following are 3 T cell receptor beta chains from one sample sequenced in a study of shared clonotypes between healthy human individuals. TCRdb's copy holds only in-frame clones and misses some; the assay was immunoSEQ multiplex PCR. Among approximately 320,000 clones, roughly 84% were seen once, and the ten largest hold around 15%. The sequenced sample was memory CD8+ T cells sorted from blood. Subset specified: CD45RO+ cells pooled with CCR7-negative TemRA cells. These receptors were obtained from a man between 18 and 29 years old in good health.

The chain carries TRBV10-2 and TRBJ2-1; D gene ambiguous. This CDR3 spans 15 amino acids. The germline V and J ends were trimmed by 0 bases and 0 bases, with 6 bases remaining between them. CDR1 is WSHSY and CDR2 is SAAADI in the germline V gene. The CDR3 is CASSESKVSYNEQFF. CDR3 nucleotides: TGCGCCAGCAGTGAGTCGAAGGTCTCCTACAATGAGCAGTTCTTC.

The chain recombines TRBV5-1 with TRBJ1-1, with D perhaps TRBD1 (5 bases). This CDR3 has 15 residues. Trimming stripped 4 bases from V and 0 bases from J, with 13 bases between. Germline V gives CDR1 SGHRS, CDR2 YFSETQ. CDR3 DNA: TGCGCCAGCAGCCCCAGGGCAGGGCTGAACACTGAAGCTTTCTTT. Encoded protein: CASSPRAGLNTEAFF.

The chain carries TRBV27 and TRBJ1-1; 8 positions agree with TRBD1. The CDR3 has 15 residues. The germline CDR1 and CDR2 sequences are MNHEY and SMNVEV (reference sequence). Unmatched junction bases numbered 10, after V lost 5 bases and J lost 5 bases. CDR3 nucleotides: TGTGCCAGCAGTACCAAAAGGACAGGGCTGACTGAAGCTTTCTTT. Its protein is CASSTKRTGLTEAFF.